This T cell receptor beta chain emerged from a study of Graves' ophthalmopathy and Graves' hyperthyroidism. Turning to this clonotype: The antigen is not known.

Findings of the study overall: A majority of expanded thyroid clonotypes exceeding 0.001 frequency were likewise present in blood. Sensitivity of about 70% and specificity of under 85% were achieved by the model that predicted ophthalmopathy progression.

This CDR3 region has 14 residues. Trimming pared 3 bases from V and 5 bases from J, leaving 16 bases between. Germline assignment: CDR1 GTSNPN and CDR2 SVGIG (reference sequence). RNA transcripts provided the template for amplifying TCR beta CDR3 regions. RT-PCR in the first round used HTBI primers; a second-round multiplex PCR followed. MiXCR was run by TCRdb on the multiplex PCR reads, yielding one entry per CDR3 protein. This sample has about 1.2 million distinct CDR3 sequences, with 35% to 40% found just once. Clinical symptoms, serum thyroxine, TRAb, thyroid ultrasound and orbital computed tomography determined diagnosis.

J is TRBJ1-2 and V is TRBV30, with D possibly TRBD1 on 5 matching bases. Sequenced input: peripheral blood or thyroid tissue (not recorded which). This clonotype was sampled from an adult man with Graves' hyperthyroidism. The CDR3 here is CAWRGARGKYGYTF. CDR3 coding DNA: TGTGCCTGGAGGGGTGCCCGGGGGAAGTATGGCTACACCTTC.